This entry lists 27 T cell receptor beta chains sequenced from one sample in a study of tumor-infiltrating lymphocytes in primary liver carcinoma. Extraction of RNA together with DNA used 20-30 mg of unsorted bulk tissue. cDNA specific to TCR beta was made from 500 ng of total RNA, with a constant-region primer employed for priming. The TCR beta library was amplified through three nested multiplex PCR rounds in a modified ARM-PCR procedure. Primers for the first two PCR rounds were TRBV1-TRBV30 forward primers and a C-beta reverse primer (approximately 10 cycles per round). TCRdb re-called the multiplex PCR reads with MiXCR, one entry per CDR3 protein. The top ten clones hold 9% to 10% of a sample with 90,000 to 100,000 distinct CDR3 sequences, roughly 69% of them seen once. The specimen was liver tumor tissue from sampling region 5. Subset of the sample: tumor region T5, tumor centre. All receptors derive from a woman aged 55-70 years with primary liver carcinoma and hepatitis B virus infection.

The CDR3 here is CASSFSPRDGYEWYF. CDR3 sequence (DNA): TGTGCCAGCAGCTTCTCCCCCAGGGACGGCTACGAGTGGTACTTC. The J gene is TRBJ2-7, the V gene TRBV11-3, with D perhaps TRBD1 or TRBD2 (5 bases each). The germline V gene encodes CDR1 SGHNT and CDR2 YENEEA. The ends were cut back, 3 bases at V and 12 bases at J, with 24 bases in the middle. This CDR3 spans 15 amino acids.

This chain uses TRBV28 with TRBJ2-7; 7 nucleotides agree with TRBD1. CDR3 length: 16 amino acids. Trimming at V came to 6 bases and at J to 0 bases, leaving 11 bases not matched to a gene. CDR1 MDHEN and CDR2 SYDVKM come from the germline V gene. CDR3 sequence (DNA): TGTGCCAGCAGACCCCACCGGGACAGTGGCTCCTACGAGCAGTACTTC. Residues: CASRPHRDSGSYEQYF. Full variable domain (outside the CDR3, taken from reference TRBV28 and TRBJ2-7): DVKVTQSSRYLVKRTGEKVFLECVQDMDHENMFWYRQDPGLGLRLIYFSYDVKMKEKGDIPEGYSVSREKKERFSLILESASTNQTSMYLCASRPHRDSGSYEQYFGPGTRLTVT.

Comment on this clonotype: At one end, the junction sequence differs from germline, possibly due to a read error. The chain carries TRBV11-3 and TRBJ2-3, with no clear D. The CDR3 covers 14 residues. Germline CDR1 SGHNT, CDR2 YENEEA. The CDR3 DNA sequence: TGTACCAGCAGTTTCCGGACGGGCATAGATACGCAGTATTTT. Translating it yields CTSSFRTGIDTQYF.

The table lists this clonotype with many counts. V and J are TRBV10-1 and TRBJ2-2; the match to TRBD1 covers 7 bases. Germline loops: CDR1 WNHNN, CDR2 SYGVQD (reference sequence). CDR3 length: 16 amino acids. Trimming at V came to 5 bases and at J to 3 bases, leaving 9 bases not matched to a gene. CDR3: CASSKDRDSYTGELFF. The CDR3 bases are TGCGCCAGCAGTAAAGACCGGGACAGCTACACCGGGGAGCTGTTTTTT.

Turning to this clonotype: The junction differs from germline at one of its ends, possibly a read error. The CDR3 DNA reads as TGTGCCAGCAGTCACTCCAGAGGCACTGAAGCTTTCTTT. Its translation is CASSHSRGTEAFF. The V gene is TRBV6-5, the J gene TRBJ1-1; D remains unclear. Germline CDR1 is MNHEY and CDR2 is SVGAGI. The CDR3 is 13 amino acids.

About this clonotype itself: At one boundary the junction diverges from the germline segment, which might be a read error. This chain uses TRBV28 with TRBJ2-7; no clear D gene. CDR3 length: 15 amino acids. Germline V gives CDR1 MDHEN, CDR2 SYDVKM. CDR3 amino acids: CTSSSVVASSYEQYF. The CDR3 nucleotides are TGTACCAGCAGCTCAGTGGTCGCAAGCTCCTATGAGCAGTACTTC.

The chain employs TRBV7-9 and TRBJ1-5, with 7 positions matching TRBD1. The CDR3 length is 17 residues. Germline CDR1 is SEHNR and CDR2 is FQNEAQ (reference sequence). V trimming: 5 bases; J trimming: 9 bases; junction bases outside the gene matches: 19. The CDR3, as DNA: TGTGCCAGCAGCCATACTTACGCCGGGACAGATTATCGGCCCCAGCATTTT. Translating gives CASSHTYAGTDYRPQHF.

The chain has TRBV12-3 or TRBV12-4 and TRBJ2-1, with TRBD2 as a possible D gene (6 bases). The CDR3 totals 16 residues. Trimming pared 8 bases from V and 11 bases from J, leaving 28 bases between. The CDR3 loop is CASCQTTTSVVRQQFF. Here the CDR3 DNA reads TGTGCCAGCTGTCAAACCACGACTAGTGTGGTACGCCAGCAGTTCTTC.

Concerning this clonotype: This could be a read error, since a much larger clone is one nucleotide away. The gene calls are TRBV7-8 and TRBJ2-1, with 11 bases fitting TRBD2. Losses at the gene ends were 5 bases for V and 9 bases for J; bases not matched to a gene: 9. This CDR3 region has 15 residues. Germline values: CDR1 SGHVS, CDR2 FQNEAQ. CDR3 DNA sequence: TGTGCCAGCAGCATAGAGGCTAGCGGGAGGTTTGAGCAGTTCTTC. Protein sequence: CASSIEASGRFEQFF.

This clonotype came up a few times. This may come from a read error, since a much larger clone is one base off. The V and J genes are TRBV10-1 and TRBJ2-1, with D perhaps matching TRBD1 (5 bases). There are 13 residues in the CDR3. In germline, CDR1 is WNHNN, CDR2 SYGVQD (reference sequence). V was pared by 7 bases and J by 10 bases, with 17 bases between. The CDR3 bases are TGCGCCAGCAATGTTAACAGGCTGGGAGAGCAGTTCTTC. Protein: CASNVNRLGEQFF.

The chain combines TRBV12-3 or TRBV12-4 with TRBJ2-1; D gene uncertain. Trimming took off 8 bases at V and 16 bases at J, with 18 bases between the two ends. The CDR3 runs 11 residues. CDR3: CASSKVNRHFF. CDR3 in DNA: TGTGCCAGCTCGAAAGTTAATAGGCACTTCTTC.

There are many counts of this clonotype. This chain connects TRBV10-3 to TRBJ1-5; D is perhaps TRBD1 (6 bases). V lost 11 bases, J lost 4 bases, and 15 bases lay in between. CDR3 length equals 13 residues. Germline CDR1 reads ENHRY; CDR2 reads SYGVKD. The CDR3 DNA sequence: TGTGCCGTTGGGGGGCAGGAGAATCAGCCCCAGCATTTT. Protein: CAVGGQENQPQHF.

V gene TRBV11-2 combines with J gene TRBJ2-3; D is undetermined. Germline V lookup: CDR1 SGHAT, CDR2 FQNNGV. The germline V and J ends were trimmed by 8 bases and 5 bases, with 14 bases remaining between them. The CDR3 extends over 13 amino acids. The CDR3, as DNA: TGTGCCAGCGACCTAGAACGAGGAGATACGCAGTATTTT. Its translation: CASDLERGDTQYF.

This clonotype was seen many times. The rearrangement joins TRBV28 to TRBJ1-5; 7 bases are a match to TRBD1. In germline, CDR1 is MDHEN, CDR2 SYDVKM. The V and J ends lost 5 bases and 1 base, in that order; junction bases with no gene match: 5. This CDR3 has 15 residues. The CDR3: CASSRTGASNQPQHF. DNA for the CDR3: TGTGCCAGCAGTCGAACAGGGGCAAGCAATCAGCCCCAGCATTTT.

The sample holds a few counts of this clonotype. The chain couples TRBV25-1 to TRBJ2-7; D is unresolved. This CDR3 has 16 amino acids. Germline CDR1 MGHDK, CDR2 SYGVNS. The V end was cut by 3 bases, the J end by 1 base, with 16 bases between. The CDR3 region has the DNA TGTGCCAGCAGTGACGAACACCGGGCCAAGTCCTACGAGCAGTACTTC. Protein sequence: CASSDEHRAKSYEQYF.

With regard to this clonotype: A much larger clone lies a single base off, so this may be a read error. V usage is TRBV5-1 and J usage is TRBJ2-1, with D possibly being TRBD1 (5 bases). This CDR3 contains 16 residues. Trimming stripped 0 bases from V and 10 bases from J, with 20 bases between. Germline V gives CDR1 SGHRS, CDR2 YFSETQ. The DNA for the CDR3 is TGCGCCAGCAGCTTGGCGAGGACATGGGGAAACATCGAGCAGTTCTTC. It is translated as CASSLARTWGNIEQFF.

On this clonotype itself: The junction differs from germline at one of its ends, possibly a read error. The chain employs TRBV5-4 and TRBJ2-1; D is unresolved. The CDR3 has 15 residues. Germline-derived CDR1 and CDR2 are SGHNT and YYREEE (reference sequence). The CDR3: CASSLNQLSYNVQFF. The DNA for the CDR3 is TGTGCCAGCAGTTTAAACCAGCTCTCCTACAATGTGCAGTTCTTC.

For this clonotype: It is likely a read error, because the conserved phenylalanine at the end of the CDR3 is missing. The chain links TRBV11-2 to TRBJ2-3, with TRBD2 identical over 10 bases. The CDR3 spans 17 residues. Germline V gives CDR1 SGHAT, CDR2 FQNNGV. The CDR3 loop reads CASSLGGLAYTSDTQYL. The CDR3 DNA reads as TGTGCCAGCAGTTTAGGGGGACTAGCGTACACGTCAGATACGCAGTATCTT.

CDR3 in DNA: TGTGCCAGCAGTTCCCTTACACGGGCGTCTGGGGAGCAGTTCTTC. This sequence encodes CASSSLTRASGEQFF. The V and J genes are TRBV28 and TRBJ2-1, with D hard to call. Germline values: CDR1 MDHEN, CDR2 SYDVKM. The CDR3 contains 15 residues. With 4 bases removed from V and 10 bases from J, the gap between germline ends came to 20 bases.

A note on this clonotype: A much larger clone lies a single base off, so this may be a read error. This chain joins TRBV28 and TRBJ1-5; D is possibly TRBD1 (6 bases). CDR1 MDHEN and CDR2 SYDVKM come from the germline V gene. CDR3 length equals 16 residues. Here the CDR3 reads CASSLLVAQGNQLQHF. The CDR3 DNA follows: TGTGCCAGCAGTTTATTGGTTGCCCAGGGGAATCAGCTCCAGCATTTT.

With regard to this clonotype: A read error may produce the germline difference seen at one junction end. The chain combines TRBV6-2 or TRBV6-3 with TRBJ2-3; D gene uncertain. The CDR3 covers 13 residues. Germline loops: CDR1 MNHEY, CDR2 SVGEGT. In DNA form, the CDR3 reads TGTGCCAGCTGTTACGCTGACGTAGTTACGCAGTATTTT. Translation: CASCYADVVTQYF.

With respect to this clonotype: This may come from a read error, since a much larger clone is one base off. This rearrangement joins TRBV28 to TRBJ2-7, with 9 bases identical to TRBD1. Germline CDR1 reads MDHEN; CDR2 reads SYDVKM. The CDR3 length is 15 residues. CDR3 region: CASSPRDRVAYEHYF. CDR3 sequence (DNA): TGTGCCAGCAGTCCACGGGACAGGGTGGCCTACGAGCACTACTTC.

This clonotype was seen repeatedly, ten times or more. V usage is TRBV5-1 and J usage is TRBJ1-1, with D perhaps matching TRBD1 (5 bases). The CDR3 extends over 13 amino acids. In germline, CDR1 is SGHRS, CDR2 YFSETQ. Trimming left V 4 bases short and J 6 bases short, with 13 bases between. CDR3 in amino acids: CASSAGRPAEAFF. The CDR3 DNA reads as TGCGCCAGCAGCGCGGGACGGCCAGCTGAAGCTTTCTTT.

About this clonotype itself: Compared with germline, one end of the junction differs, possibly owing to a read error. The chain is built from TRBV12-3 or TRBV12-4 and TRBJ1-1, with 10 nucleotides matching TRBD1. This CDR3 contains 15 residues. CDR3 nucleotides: TGTGCCAGCAGCTTAGGGGACAGGGGCCGGACTGAAGCTTTCTTT. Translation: CASSLGDRGRTEAFF.

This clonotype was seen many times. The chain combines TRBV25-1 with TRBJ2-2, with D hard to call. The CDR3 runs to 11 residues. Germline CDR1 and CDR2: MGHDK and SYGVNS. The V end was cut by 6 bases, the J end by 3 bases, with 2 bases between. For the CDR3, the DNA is TGTGCCAGCAGGGACACCGGGGAGCTGTTTTTT. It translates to CASRDTGELFF.

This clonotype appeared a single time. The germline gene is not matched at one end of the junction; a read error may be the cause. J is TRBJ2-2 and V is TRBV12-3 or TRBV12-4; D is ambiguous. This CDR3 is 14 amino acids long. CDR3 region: CASRLGQPTGELFF. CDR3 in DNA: TGTGCCAGCAGATTAGGGCAACCGACCGGGGAGCTGTTTTTT.

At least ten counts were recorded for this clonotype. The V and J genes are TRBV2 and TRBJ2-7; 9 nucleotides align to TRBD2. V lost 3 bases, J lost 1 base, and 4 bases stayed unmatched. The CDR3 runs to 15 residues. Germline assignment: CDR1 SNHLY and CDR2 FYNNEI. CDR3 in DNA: TGTGCCAGCAGTGACATGCGGGAGGGATCCTACGAGCAGTACTTC. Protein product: CASSDMREGSYEQYF.